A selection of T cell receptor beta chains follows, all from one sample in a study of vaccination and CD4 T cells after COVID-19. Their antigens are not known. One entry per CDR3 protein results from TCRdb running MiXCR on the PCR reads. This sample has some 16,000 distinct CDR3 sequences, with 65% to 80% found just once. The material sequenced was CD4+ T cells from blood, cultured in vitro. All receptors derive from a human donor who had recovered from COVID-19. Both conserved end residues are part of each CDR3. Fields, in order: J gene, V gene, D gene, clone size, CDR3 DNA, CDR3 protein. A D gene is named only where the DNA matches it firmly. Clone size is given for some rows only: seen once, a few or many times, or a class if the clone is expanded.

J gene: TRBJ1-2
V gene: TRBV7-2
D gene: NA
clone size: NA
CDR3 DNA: TGTGCCAGCAGCTTAGCGCCGGCCTATGGCTACACCTTC
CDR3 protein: CASSLAPAYGYTF

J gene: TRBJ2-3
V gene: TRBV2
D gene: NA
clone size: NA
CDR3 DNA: TGTGCCAGCAGGCAGGGAGATACGCAGTATTTT
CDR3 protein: CASRQGDTQYF

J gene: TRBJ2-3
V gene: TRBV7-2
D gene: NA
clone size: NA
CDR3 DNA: TGTGCCAGCAGCTACCAAGGGGCACCGACAGATACGCAGTATTTT
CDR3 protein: CASSYQGAPTDTQYF

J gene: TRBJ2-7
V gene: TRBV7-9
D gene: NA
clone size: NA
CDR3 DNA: TGTGCCAGCAGCTTACCCCCGGTGGGCGACGAGCAGTACTTC
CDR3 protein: CASSLPPVGDEQYF

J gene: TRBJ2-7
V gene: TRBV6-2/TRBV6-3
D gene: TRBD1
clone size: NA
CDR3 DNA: TGTGCCAGCAGTCGGACAGGGATCTACGAGCAGTACTTC
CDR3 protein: CASSRTGIYEQYF

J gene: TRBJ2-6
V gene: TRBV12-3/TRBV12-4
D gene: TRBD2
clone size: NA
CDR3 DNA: TGTGCCAGCTTGGGGGGGTCTGGGGCCAACGTCCTGACTTTC
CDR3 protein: CASLGGSGANVLTF

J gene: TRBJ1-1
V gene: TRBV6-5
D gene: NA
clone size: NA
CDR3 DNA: TGTGCCAGCAGTTACGACCAGCGCGCTGAAGCTTTCTTT
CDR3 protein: CASSYDQRAEAFF

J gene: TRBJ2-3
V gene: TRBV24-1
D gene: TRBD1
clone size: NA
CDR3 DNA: TGTGCCACCCGGACAGGGCCCACAGATACGCAGTATTTT
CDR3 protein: CATRTGPTDTQYF

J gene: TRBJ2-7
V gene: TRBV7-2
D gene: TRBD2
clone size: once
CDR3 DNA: TGTGCCAGCAGATCCACTAGCGGGGGGGAGTACTTC
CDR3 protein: CASRSTSGGEYF

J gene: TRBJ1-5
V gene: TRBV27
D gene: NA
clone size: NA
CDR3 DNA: TGTGCCAGCAGCCATAATGGGAACAGGGACAGCAATCAGCCCCAGCATTTT
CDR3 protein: CASSHNGNRDSNQPQHF

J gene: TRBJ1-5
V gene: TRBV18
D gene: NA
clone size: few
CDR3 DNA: TGTGCCAGCTCACCCCTGGGGGGGGGGAGCAATCAGCCCCAGCATTTT
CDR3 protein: CASSPLGGGSNQPQHF

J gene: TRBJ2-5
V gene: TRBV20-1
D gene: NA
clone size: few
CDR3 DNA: TGCAGTGCTACCAGTGTGAGTCAAGAGACCCAGTACTTC
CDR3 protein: CSATSVSQETQYF

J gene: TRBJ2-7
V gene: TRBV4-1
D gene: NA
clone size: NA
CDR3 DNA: TGCGCCAGCAGCCAAGATACGAGTAGACGGGGCGAGCAGTACTTC
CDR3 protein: CASSQDTSRRGEQYF

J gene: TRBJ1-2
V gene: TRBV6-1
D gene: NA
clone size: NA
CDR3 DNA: TGTGCCAGCAGGCCCACAGGGTCCGGCGACTATGGCTACACCTTC
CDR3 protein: CASRPTGSGDYGYTF

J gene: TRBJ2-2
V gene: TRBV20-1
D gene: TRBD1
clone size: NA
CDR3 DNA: TGCAGTGCTAGAAAGGGACAGCAGAACACCGGGGAGCTGTTTTTT
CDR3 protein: CSARKGQQNTGELFF

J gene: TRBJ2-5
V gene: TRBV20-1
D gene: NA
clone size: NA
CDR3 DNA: TGCAGTGCTACCGGGGTGGAGACCCAGTACTTC
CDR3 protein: CSATGVETQYF

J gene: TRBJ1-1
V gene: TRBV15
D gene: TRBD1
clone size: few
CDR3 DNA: TGTGCCACCAGCAGTTGGACAGGGGTGAACACTGAAGCTTTCTTT
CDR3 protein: CATSSWTGVNTEAFF

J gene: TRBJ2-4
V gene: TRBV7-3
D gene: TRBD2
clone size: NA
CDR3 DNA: TGTGCCAGCAGCTTAAGGGGAGGGACCACCGGGAACATTCAGTACTTC
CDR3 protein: CASSLRGGTTGNIQYF

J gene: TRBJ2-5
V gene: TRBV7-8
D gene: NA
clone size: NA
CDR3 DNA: TGTGCCAGCATTCGGGGACGGGGGCAAGAGACCCAGTACTTC
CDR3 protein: CASIRGRGQETQYF

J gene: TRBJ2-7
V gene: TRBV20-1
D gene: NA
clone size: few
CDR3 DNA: TGCAGTGCTAATCACCGGGACGGGACCTACGAGCAGTACTTC
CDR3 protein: CSANHRDGTYEQYF

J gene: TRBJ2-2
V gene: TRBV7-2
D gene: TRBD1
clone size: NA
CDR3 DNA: TGTGCCAGCAGCCTAGACAGGGGGCGGAACACCGGGGAGCTGTTTTTT
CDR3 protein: CASSLDRGRNTGELFF

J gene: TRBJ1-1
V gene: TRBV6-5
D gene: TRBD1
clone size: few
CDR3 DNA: TGTGCCAGCAGTTACGGGGGACAGGGGGCTGCCGGAGCTTTCTTT
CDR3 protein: CASSYGGQGAAGAFF

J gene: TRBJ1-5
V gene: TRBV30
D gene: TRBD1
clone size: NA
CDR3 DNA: TGTGCCTGGAGTGTAGGGCTGGGGACAGGGTCAAATCAGCCCCAGCATTTT
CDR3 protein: CAWSVGLGTGSNQPQHF

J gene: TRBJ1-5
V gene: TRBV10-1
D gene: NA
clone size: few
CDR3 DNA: TGCGCCAGCATTCACCAGCCCCAGCATTTT
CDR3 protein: CASIHQPQHF

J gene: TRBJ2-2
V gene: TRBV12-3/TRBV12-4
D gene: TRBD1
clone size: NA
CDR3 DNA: TGTGCCAGCAGGGGGACAGGGACCGGGGAGCTGTTTTTT
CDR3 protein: CASRGTGTGELFF

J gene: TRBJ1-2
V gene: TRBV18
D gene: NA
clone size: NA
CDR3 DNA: TGTGCCAGCTCACCGGAGGGTAGCGGGATAGCCTACACCTTC
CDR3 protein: CASSPEGSGIAYTF

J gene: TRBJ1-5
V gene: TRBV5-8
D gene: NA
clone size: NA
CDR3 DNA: TGTGCCAGCAGCTCCGGACAGCCCAATCAGCCCCAGCATTTT
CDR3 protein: CASSSGQPNQPQHF

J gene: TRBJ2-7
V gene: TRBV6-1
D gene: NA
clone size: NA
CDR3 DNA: TGTGCCAGCAGTGAAGTCAGGGGAGGCTCCTACGAGCAGTACTTC
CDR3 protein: CASSEVRGGSYEQYF

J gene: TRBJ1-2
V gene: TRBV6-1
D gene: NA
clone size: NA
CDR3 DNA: TGTGCCAGCAGGGAACGACTGAACTATGGCTACACCTTC
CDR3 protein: CASRERLNYGYTF

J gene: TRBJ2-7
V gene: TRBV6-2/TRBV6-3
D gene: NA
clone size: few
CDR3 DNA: TGTGCCAGCAGAAGGGGTTCTCGGGAGCAGTACTTC
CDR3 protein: CASRRGSREQYF

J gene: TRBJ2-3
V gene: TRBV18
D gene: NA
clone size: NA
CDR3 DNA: TGTGCCAGCTCACCGGGCAGTAGCACAGATACGCAGTATTTT
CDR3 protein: CASSPGSSTDTQYF

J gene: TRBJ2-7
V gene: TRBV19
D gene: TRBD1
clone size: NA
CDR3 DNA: TGTGCCAGTAGTACTGGCCCGGGACAGACCTACGAGCAGTACTTC
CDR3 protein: CASSTGPGQTYEQYF

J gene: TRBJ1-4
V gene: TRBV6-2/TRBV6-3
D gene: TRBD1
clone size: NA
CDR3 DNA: TGTGCCAGCAGGGCCCCGGGACAGGGAAATGAAAAACTGTTTTTT
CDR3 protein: CASRAPGQGNEKLFF

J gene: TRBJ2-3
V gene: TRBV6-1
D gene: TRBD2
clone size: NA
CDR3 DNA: TGTGCCAGCAGTGCGGGACTAGCGAGGGATACGCAGTATTTT
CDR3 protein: CASSAGLARDTQYF

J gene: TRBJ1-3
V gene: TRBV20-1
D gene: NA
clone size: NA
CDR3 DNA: TGCAGTGCTAGAGAAAAGGGGTGGTCTGGAAACACCATATATTTT
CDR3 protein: CSAREKGWSGNTIYF

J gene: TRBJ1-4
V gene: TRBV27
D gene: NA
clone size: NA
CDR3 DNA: TGTGCCAGCAGGGGGGTTAATGGGGAAAAACTGTTTTTT
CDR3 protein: CASRGVNGEKLFF

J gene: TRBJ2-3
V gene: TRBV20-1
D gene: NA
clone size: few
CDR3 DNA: TGCAGTGCCCAAGGGATGGGGGTTCTTAATACGCAGTATTTT
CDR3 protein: CSAQGMGVLNTQYF

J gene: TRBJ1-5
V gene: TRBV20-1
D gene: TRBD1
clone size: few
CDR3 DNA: TGCAGTGCTATGGGACAGGACAATCAGCCCCAGCATTTT
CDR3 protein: CSAMGQDNQPQHF

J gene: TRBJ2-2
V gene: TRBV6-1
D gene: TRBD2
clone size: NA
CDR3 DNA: TGTGCCAGCAGCCCCATTAGCGGGAGATTTGACACCGGGGAGCTGTTTTTT
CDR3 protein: CASSPISGRFDTGELFF

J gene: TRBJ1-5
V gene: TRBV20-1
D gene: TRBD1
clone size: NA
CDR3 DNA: TGCAGTGCTAGAGCCGGGACAGGGGCATATCAGCCCCAGCATTTT
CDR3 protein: CSARAGTGAYQPQHF

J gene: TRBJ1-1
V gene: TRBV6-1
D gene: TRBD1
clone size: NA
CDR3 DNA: TGTGCCAGCAGTCCAGGGGGGGGGCGGAACACTGAAGCTTTCTTT
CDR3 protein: CASSPGGGRNTEAFF

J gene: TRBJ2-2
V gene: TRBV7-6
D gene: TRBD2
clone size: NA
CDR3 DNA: TGTGCCAGCAGCCCACTCGTACTAGCGGGAGGATCGAACACCGGGGAGCTGTTTTTT
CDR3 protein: CASSPLVLAGGSNTGELFF

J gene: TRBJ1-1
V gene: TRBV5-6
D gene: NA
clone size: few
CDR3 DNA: TGTGCCAGCCTAGGACTGCTGAACACTGAAGCTTTCTTT
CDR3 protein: CASLGLLNTEAFF

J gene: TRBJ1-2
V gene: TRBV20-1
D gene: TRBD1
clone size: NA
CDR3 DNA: TGCAGTGCTAGGTACAGGGGGCAGTGGTATGGCTACACCTTC
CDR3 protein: CSARYRGQWYGYTF

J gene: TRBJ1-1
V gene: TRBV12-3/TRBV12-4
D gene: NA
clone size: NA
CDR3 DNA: TGTGCCAGCAGTTTAGCGCGTCGCGCGGGTTTAACTGAAGCTTTCTTT
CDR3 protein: CASSLARRAGLTEAFF